The rows below give T cell receptor beta chains drawn from one sample of a study of control samples from healthy donors and cancer patients. Measured with immunoSEQ multiplex PCR; TCRdb has only the in-frame clones, and not every one. The data hold around 100,000 clones, with roughly 88% observed a single time. The sequenced sample consisted of blood. The origin of the receptors is a man aged 30 to 39 in good health. Each CDR3 is given with its conserved first and last residue. D genes are given only for firm matches. Clone size is given for some rows only: seen once, a few or many times, or a class if the clone is expanded.

clone size	J gene	D gene	V gene	CDR3 DNA	CDR3 protein
NA	TRBJ2-5	NA	TRBV6-2/TRBV6-3	TGTGCCAGCAGTTACGGGGCGGCAACTCTCACGGAGACCCAGTACTTC	CASSYGAATLTETQYF
NA	TRBJ2-7	TRBD2	TRBV9	TGTGCCAGCAGTGCGGGGAGCGGGAGCCTGATCTACGAGCAGTACTTC	CASSAGSGSLIYEQYF
few	TRBJ2-3	NA	TRBV13	TGTGCCAGCAGACTGAGCGGCCATACGCAGTATTTT	CASRLSGHTQYF
NA	TRBJ2-7	TRBD2	TRBV4-1	TGCGCCAGCACCCCAGCGGCGGGAGTGGGCTACGAGCAGTACTTC	CASTPAAGVGYEQYF
few	TRBJ2-7	NA	TRBV7-2	TGTGCCAGCAGCTCCCTTACCCGACCATCCTACGAGCAGTACTTC	CASSSLTRPSYEQYF
NA	TRBJ2-7	NA	TRBV7-2	TGTGCCAGCAGCTTAGGAGACTTATACTCCTACGAGCAGTACTTC	CASSLGDLYSYEQYF
NA	TRBJ1-6	NA	TRBV6-6	TGTGCCAGCACCCGGGGAAACAATTCACCCCTCCACTTT	CASTRGNNSPLHF
NA	TRBJ2-6	TRBD2	TRBV7-3	TGTGCCAGCAGCTTTAAAGCCTTCACTAGCGGACCTAACTCTGGGGCCAACGTCCTGACTTTC	CASSFKAFTSGPNSGANVLTF
once	TRBJ2-1	NA	TRBV11-3	TGTGCCAGCAGCTTTGAGGATGACACATATTACAATGAGCAGTTCTTC	CASSFEDDTYYNEQFF
once	TRBJ2-1	TRBD1	TRBV23-1	TGCGCCAGCAGTCAATCGGTGGGCCCCAGGGGGCGATGGGGTGAGCAGTTCTTC	CASSQSVGPRGRWGEQFF
NA	TRBJ1-6	TRBD1	TRBV7-9	TGTGCCAGCAGCTATGACAGGGGTAATTCACCCCTCCACTTT	CASSYDRGNSPLHF
NA	TRBJ2-1	TRBD2	TRBV2	TGTGCCAGCAGTCTTATCCGGGACTACGACAATGAGCAGTTCTTC	CASSLIRDYDNEQFF
NA	TRBJ2-2	TRBD2	TRBV7-2	TGTGCCAGCAGCCTGGGGGCCGGGAGGGGACCGGGGGAGCTGTTTTTT	CASSLGAGRGPGELFF
NA	TRBJ1-1	NA	TRBV28	TGTGCCAGCAGACTAAGGACTGTTAGCCCTGAAGCTTTCTTT	CASRLRTVSPEAFF
NA	TRBJ1-2	TRBD1	TRBV28	TGTGCCAGCACAAACGACAGGGTGGGTGGCTACACCTTC	CASTNDRVGGYTF
NA	TRBJ2-1	NA	TRBV5-6	TGTGCCAGCAGCCGTCGGGACTCCTTCAGGGGCAATGAGCAGTTCTTC	CASSRRDSFRGNEQFF
NA	TRBJ2-7	NA	TRBV5-1	TGCGCCAGCAATCCAGCTGGACAAGGCGAGCAGTACTTC	CASNPAGQGEQYF
NA	TRBJ2-5	NA	TRBV30	TGTGCCTGGAGCTTCCAAGAGACCCAGTACTTC	CAWSFQETQYF
NA	TRBJ2-1	NA	TRBV27	TGTGCCAGCACGTCACGGTACAATGAGCAGTTCTTC	CASTSRYNEQFF
NA	TRBJ1-6	NA	TRBV21-1	TGTGCCAGCAGCCCAAGACCCAGGGAGCCTAATTCACCCCTCCACTTT	CASSPRPREPNSPLHF
NA	TRBJ1-6	NA	TRBV6-5	TGTGCCAGCAGTTACGGCGGCAGTAATTCACCCCTCCACTTT	CASSYGGSNSPLHF
NA	TRBJ2-2	NA	TRBV13	TGTGCCAGCAGCTCCGCCCTGGGACCGAGAAACACCGGGGAGCTGTTTTTT	CASSSALGPRNTGELFF
NA	TRBJ1-1	NA	TRBV28	TGTGCCAGCAGTGCTTATATGGGGAGTGCCGGCTTCTTT	CASSAYMGSAGFF
NA	TRBJ2-6	TRBD1	TRBV29-1	TGCAGCGTCATAGACAGGGCTGGGGCCAACGTCCTGACTTTC	CSVIDRAGANVLTF
NA	TRBJ2-3	NA	TRBV7-9	TGTGCCAGCAGCTACCCTAGCCACACAGATACGCAGTATTTT	CASSYPSHTDTQYF
NA	TRBJ1-2	TRBD1	TRBV2	TGTGCCAGCCCCGAGAGGGGACAGGGCGCTCAGAGTGGCTACACCTTC	CASPERGQGAQSGYTF
NA	TRBJ2-5	TRBD2	TRBV27	TGTGCCAGCAGTCCCCTCGGAACTAGCGGGAGGGCCCAGGAGACCCAGTACTTC	CASSPLGTSGRAQETQYF
NA	TRBJ2-4	TRBD1	TRBV5-4	TGTGCCAGCAGCTTGGGTCAGGGGGACATTCAGTACTTC	CASSLGQGDIQYF
NA	TRBJ2-3	NA	TRBV19	TGTGCCAGTAGTCGCCGGGTCTTAACCACAGATACGCAGTATTTT	CASSRRVLTTDTQYF
NA	TRBJ2-2	NA	TRBV12-2	TGTGCAAGTCGCTTTAATTGGCTCCACTCCCCGAACACCGGGGAGCTGTTTTTT	CASRFNWLHSPNTGELFF
NA	TRBJ1-5	NA	TRBV27	TGTGCCAGCAGTTTTCAGGGCAGCAATCAGCCCCAGCATTTT	CASSFQGSNQPQHF
few	TRBJ2-7	NA	TRBV4-1	TGCGCCAGCAGCCAAGACTCCTACGAGCAGTACTTC	CASSQDSYEQYF
NA	TRBJ2-1	NA	TRBV5-1	TGCGCCAGCAGCCCGGCCCTTAGTTACGATGAGCAGTTCTTC	CASSPALSYDEQFF
few	TRBJ2-7	TRBD1	TRBV29-1	TGCAGCGTTCGACGACAGGGTTCCCACGAGCAGTACTTC	CSVRRQGSHEQYF
NA	TRBJ2-1	NA	TRBV24-1	TGTGCCACCAGTGACACGCTGGAGCAGTTCTTC	CATSDTLEQFF
NA	TRBJ1-5	NA	TRBV7-2	TGTGCCAGCAGCTTAGCCCGGAGTAATCAGCCCCAGCATTTT	CASSLARSNQPQHF
NA	TRBJ1-2	NA	TRBV7-9	TGTGCCAGCAGCTCCTATAAACCCTCCCCCTCAGATGGCTACACCTTC	CASSSYKPSPSDGYTF
NA	TRBJ1-5	NA	TRBV10-3	TGTGCCATCAGTGAGGCCGATCAGCCCCAGCATTTT	CAISEADQPQHF
NA	TRBJ2-7	TRBD2	TRBV2	TGTGCCAGCAGTGATGCTAGCGGAACCTACGAGCAGTACTTC	CASSDASGTYEQYF
NA	TRBJ2-2	NA	TRBV30	TGTGCCTGGAGGGGGGGACTGAACACCGGGGAGCTGTTTTTT	CAWRGGLNTGELFF
NA	TRBJ1-6	NA	TRBV18	TGTGCCAGCTCACCCTGGGACGGGAATTCACCCCTCCACTTT	CASSPWDGNSPLHF
NA	TRBJ2-1	NA	TRBV5-5	TGTGCCAGCAGCTTTTTGGCGGGATCCTACAATGAGCAGTTCTTC	CASSFLAGSYNEQFF
NA	TRBJ2-7	NA	TRBV11-2	TGTGCCAGCAGCTTCGTTAGCGGAGGGGAAAACGCGCAGTACTTC	CASSFVSGGENAQYF
NA	TRBJ1-1	NA	TRBV7-9	TGTGCCAGCAGCGTATCAGGGGTGGCGGACACTGAAGCTTTCTTT	CASSVSGVADTEAFF
NA	TRBJ2-1	NA	TRBV18	TGTGCCAGCTCCCCTGTGGTTGGAGGGAGCTCCTACAATGAGCAGTTCTTC	CASSPVVGGSSYNEQFF
NA	TRBJ2-7	NA	TRBV3-1/TRBV3-2	TGTGCCAGCAGCCAACGGCAGGGTATCTACGAGCAGTACTTC	CASSQRQGIYEQYF
NA	TRBJ1-5	NA	TRBV28	TGTGCCAGCAGTTTAGGAATGGGGTTTAGGCAGCCCCAGCATTTT	CASSLGMGFRQPQHF
NA	TRBJ2-1	NA	TRBV7-2	TGTGCCAGCAGCTTAGAAGCTTCGAGTGGTGAGCAGTTCTTC	CASSLEASSGEQFF
NA	TRBJ1-5	TRBD1	TRBV19	TGTGCCAGTGGGACAGGGGAGACCTATAGCAATCAGCCCCAGCATTTT	CASGTGETYSNQPQHF
NA	TRBJ2-1	TRBD2	TRBV4-1	TGCGCCAGCAGCCAACCCGAGGGAGAGCGGGAGGGCCGATATGAGCAGTTCTTC	CASSQPEGEREGRYEQFF
NA	TRBJ1-4	TRBD1	TRBV4-3	TGCGCCAGCAGCCTCAACAGGGGCGAAAAACTGTTTTTT	CASSLNRGEKLFF
few	TRBJ2-3	NA	TRBV11-2	TGTGCCAGCAGCTCGCTTGGGAGGGGGAAAAGCACAGATACGCAGTATTTT	CASSSLGRGKSTDTQYF
NA	TRBJ1-2	TRBD1	TRBV2	TGTGCCAGCCGGACAGGGAAGTTTAACTATGGCTACACCTTC	CASRTGKFNYGYTF
NA	TRBJ2-3	NA	TRBV7-9	TGTGCCAGCGAGGGGGTTGAGGGGGCAGATACGCAGTATTTT	CASEGVEGADTQYF